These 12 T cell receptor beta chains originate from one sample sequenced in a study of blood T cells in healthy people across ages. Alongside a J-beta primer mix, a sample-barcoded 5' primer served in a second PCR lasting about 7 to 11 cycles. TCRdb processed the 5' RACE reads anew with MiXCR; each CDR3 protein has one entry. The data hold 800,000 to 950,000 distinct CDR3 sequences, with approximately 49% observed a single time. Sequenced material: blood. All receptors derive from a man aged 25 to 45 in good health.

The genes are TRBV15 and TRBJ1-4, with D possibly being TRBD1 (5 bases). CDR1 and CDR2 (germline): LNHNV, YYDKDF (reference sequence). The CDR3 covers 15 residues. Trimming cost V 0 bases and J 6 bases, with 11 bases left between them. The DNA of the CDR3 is TGTGCCACCAGCAGAGATTGGGGGGGGGATGAAAAACTGTTTTTT. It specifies CATSRDWGGDEKLFF.

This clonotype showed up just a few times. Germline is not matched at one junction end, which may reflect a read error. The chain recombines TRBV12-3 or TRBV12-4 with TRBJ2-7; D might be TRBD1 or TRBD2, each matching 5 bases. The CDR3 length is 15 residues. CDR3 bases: TGTGCCAGCAGCTTAGCGTCCAGGGATTCGGGCGAGCAGTACTTC. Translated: CASSLASRDSGEQYF.

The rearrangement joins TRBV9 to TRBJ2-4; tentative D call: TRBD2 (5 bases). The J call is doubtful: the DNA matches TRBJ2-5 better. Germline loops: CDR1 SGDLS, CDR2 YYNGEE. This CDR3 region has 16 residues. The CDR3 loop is CASSVGVSAGQETQYF. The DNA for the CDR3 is TGTGCCAGCAGCGTAGGTGTTAGCGCAGGACAAGAGACCCAGTACTTC.

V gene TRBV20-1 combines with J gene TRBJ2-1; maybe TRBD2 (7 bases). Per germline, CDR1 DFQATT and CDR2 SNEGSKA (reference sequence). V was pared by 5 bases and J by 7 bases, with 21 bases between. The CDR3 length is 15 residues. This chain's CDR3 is CSAENRGAFGNEQFF. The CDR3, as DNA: TGCAGTGCTGAGAATCGGGGGGCCTTCGGGAATGAGCAGTTCTTC.

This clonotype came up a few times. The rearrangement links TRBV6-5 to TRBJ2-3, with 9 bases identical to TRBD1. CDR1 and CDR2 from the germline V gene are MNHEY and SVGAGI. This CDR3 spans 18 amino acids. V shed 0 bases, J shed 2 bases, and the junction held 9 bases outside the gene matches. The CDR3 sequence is CASSYSGTGLTSTDTQYF. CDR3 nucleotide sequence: TGTGCCAGCAGTTACTCGGGGACAGGGCTTACTTCCACAGATACGCAGTATTTT.

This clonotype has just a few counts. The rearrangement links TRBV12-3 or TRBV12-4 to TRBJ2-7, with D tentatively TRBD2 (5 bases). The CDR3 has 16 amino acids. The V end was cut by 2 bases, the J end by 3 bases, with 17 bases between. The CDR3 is CASSLTEGSYIYEQYF. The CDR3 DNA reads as TGTGCCAGCAGTTTAACAGAGGGCAGCTATATCTACGAGCAGTACTTC.

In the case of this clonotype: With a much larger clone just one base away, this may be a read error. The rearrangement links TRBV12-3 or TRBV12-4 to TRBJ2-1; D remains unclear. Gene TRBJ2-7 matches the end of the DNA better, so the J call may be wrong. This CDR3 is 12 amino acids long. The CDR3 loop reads CASSANYNEQYF. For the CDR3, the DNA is TGTGCCAGCAGTGCCAATTACAATGAGCAGTACTTC.

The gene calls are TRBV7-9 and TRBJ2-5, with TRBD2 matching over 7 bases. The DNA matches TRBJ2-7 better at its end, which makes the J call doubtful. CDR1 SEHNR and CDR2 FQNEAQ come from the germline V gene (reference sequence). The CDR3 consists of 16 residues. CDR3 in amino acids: CASSLTTSVNPYEQYF. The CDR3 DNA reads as TGTGCCAGCAGCTTAACTACTAGCGTCAACCCCTACGAGCAGTACTTC.

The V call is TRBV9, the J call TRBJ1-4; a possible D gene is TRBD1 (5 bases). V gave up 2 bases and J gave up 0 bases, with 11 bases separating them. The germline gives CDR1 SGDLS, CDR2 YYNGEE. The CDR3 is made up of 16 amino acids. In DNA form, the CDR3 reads TGTGCCAGCAGCGTGGGGGGAATTGCAACTAATGAAAAACTGTTTTTT. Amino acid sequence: CASSVGGIATNEKLFF.

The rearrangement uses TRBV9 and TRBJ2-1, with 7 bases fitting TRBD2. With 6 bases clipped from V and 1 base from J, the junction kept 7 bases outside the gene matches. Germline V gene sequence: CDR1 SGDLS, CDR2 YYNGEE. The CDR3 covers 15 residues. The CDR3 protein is CASNGGGESYNEQFF. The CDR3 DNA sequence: TGTGCCAGCAATGGGGGGGGGGAATCCTACAATGAGCAGTTCTTC.

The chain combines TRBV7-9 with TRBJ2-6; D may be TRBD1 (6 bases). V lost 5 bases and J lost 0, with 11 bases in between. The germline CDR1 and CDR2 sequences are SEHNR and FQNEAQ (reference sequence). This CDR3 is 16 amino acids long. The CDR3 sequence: CASSQQGFSGANVLTF. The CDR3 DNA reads TGTGCCAGCAGCCAACAGGGTTTCTCTGGGGCCAACGTCCTGACTTTC.

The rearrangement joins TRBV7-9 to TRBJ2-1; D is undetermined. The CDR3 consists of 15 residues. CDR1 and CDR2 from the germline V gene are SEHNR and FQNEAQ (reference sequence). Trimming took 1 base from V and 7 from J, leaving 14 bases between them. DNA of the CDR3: TGTGCCAGCAGCTTAGATCGACTCCCCACTAATGAGCAGTTCTTC. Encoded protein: CASSLDRLPTNEQFF.